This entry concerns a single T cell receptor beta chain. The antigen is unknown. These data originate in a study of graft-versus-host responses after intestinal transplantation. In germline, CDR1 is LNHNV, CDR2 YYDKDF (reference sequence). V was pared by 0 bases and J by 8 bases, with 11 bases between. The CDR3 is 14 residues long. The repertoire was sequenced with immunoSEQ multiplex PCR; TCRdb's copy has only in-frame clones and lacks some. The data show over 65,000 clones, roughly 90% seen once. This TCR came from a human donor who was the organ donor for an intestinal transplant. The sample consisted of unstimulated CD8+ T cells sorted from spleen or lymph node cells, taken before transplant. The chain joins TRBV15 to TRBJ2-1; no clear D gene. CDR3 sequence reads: CATSRDRQNHEQFF. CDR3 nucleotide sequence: TGTGCCACCAGCAGAGATAGGCAAAACCATGAGCAGTTCTTC.